The clone carrying this T cell receptor (beta chain) has at least ten counts. What it binds is not known. The data stem from a study of T-cell reconstitution after alpha-beta-depleted transplantation in children. General study results and limits: The origin of alpha-beta T cells about two months after transplant was reportedly several hundred expanded graft clones. Counts and diversity of T cells one year after transplant came mostly from newly produced T cells. At day 60, the high TCRbeta diversity found in some patients originated from recipient T cells and thymic progenitors that had survived.

The CDR3 contains 15 residues. Trimming removed 5 bases from V and 2 bases from J; junction bases left unmatched: 9. Germline V lookup: CDR1 MNHEY, CDR2 SVGAGI. As it was prepared, the TCRbeta library received unique molecular identifiers. MiXCR, applied by TCRdb to the PCR reads, yields one record per CDR3 protein. The sample lists 40,000 to 55,000 distinct CDR3 sequences; 5.5% to 7.5% were seen once. Source: PBMCs, mostly from graft donor cells, taken 60 days after TCRalphabeta/CD19-depleted stem cell transplant. The gene calls are TRBV6-5 and TRBJ2-7, with TRBD1 matching 7 bases. The origin of this receptor is a female patient aged 2 to 10 who had a stem cell transplant for aplastic anemia, so the T cells may come from the graft donor. CDR3 nucleotides: TGTGCCAGCAGTCACGACAGGGACGGGACCTACGAGCAGTACTTC. Protein: CASSHDRDGTYEQYF.